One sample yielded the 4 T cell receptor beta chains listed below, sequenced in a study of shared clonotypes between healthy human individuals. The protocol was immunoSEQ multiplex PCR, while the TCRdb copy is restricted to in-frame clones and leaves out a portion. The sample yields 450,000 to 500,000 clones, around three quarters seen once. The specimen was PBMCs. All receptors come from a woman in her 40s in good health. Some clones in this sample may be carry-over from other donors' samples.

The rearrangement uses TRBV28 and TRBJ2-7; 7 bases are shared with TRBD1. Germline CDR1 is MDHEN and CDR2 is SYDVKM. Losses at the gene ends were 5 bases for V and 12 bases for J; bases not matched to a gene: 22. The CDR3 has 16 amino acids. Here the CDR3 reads CASSLTNYQGQLMGYF. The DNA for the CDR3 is TGTGCCAGCAGTCTCACAAACTACCAGGGACAGCTTATGGGGTACTTC.

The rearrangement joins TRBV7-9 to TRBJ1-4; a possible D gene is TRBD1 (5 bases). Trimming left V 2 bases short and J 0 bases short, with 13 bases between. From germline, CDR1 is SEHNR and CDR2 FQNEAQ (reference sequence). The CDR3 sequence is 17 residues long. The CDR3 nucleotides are TGTGCCAGCAGCTTAAGGGGATCTCTTGCAACTAATGAAAAACTGTTTTTT. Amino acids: CASSLRGSLATNEKLFF.

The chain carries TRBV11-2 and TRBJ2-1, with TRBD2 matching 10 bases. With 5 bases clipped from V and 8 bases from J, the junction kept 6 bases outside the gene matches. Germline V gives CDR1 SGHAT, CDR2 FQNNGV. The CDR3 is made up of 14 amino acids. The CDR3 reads CASSLGLASDEQFF. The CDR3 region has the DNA TGTGCCAGCAGCCTGGGACTAGCGAGCGATGAGCAGTTCTTC.

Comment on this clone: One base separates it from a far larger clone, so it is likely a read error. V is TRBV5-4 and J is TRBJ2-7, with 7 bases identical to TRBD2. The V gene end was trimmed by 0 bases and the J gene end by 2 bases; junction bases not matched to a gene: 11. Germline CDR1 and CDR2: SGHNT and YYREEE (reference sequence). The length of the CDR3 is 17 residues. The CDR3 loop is CASSLGCVGGNPYEQYF. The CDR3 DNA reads TGTGCCAGCAGCTTGGGTTGCGTCGGGGGGAACCCCTACGAGCAGTACTTC.